This TCR beta chain was obtained from a study of shared clonotypes between healthy human individuals. Study summary: A donor's plate count was three for CD4 naive and three for CD4 memory; CD8 naive had two and CD8 memory one. Study results and caveats: With a handful of donors compared, 4% to 5% of naive CD4 clonotypes were shared.

Germline V gene data show CDR1 as GTSNPN and CDR2 as SVGIG (reference sequence). After removal of 0 bases from V and 7 bases from J, the junction contained 1 base not matched to a gene. The CDR3 contains 14 residues. The sample holds one count of this clone. What it binds is not known. Selected positively for CCR7 and CD45RO-negative, naive CD8 cells excluded terminally differentiated effector memory CD45RA+ cells. Generated by immunoSEQ multiplex PCR, the TCRdb table keeps only in-frame clones and is missing some. This sample carries millions of clones, approximately 95% of them seen once, and the ten largest clones take 0.85% to 1.3%.

The chain recombines TRBV30 with TRBJ2-1; 12 nucleotides agree with TRBD1. The material sequenced was naive CD8+ T cells sorted from blood. The sequence derives from a man aged 18-30 years in good health. As DNA, the CDR3 is TGTGCCTGGAGTGTGGGACAGGGGGCTAATGAGCAGTTCTTC. This translates into CAWSVGQGANEQFF. Full variable domain (missing parts from reference TRBV30 and TRBJ2-1): SQTIHQWPATLVQPVGSPLSLECTVEGTSNPNLYWYRQAAGRGLQLLFYSVGIGQISSEVPQNLSASRPQDRQFILSSKKLLLSDSGFYLCAWSVGQGANEQFFGPGTRLTVL.